This paragraph covers one T cell receptor (beta chain) sequence. Germline CDR1 and CDR2: SGHNT and YYREEE (reference sequence). Trimming removed 6 bases at V and 3 bases at J, with 18 bases between. This CDR3 is built from 15 residues. The data are from a study of blood T cell repertoires in COVID-19. Here immunoSEQ multiplex PCR was the method, and the copy in TCRdb shows in-frame clones only, minus some. The sample includes around 230,000 clones, around four fifths of them seen just once. The clonotype was recovered from a middle-aged man with acute or convalescent COVID-19. Material for sequencing was peripheral blood. V usage is TRBV5-4 and J usage is TRBJ1-1; D not resolved. The CDR3 sequence is CASTRAGFRYTEAFF. DNA of the CDR3: TGTGCCAGCACCCGAGCGGGCTTCAGGTACACTGAAGCTTTCTTT.